Following are 9 T cell receptor beta chains from one sample sequenced in a study of OX40 agonist ivuxolimab in advanced cancers. Repertoires were generated with immunoSEQ multiplex PCR, while TCRdb's copy carries only in-frame clones and drops some. The sample lists approximately 70,000 clones, about 88% occurring once. The source material was CD4+ or CD8+ T cells sorted from blood, sampled in a trial of the OX40 agonist ivuxolimab. The receptor set was obtained from an adult with an advanced solid tumor such as melanoma, head and neck, liver or kidney cancer.

The J gene is TRBJ1-2, the V gene TRBV6-6, with D possibly TRBD1 on 6 matching bases. The CDR3 extends over 14 amino acids. V shed 0 bases and J shed 7 bases, with 12 bases lying between them. Germline loops: CDR1 MNHNY, CDR2 SVGAGI (reference sequence). The CDR3 DNA is TGTGCCAGCAGTTACTCTACAGGGAGTCGTGGCTACACCTTC. Translating gives CASSYSTGSRGYTF.

The chain employs TRBV10-3 and TRBJ2-3; D possibly matches TRBD1 or TRBD2 (6 bases each). The germline V gene has CDR1 ENHRY and CDR2 SYGVKD. Trimming shortened V by 6 bases and J by 3 bases, and 16 bases separated the two germline ends. The CDR3 is 15 amino acids. The CDR3 DNA is TGTGCCATCAGCGGGAGTGGGGGCGCGACAGATACGCAGTATTTT. This translates into CAISGSGGATDTQYF.

The chain carries TRBV7-9 and TRBJ2-3, with TRBD2 identical over 13 bases. CDR1 is SEHNR, CDR2 FQNEAQ, per germline (reference sequence). This CDR3 comprises 17 residues. Trimming removed 5 bases from V and 0 bases from J; junction bases left unmatched: 5. The DNA of the CDR3 is TGTGCCAGCAGCATGGGACTAGCGGGAAGGAGCACAGATACGCAGTATTTT. Its protein is CASSMGLAGRSTDTQYF.

The gene calls are TRBV5-4 and TRBJ2-1; 8 bases match TRBD2. The CDR3 length is 14 residues. V lost 4 bases to trimming and J lost 2 bases; unmatched junction nucleotides: 2. Germline assignment: CDR1 SGHNT and CDR2 YYREEE (reference sequence). CDR3: CASSPGGAYNEQFF. The DNA for the CDR3 is TGTGCCAGCAGCCCCGGGGGGGCCTACAATGAGCAGTTCTTC.

This clone occurred once. This chain joins TRBV12-5 and TRBJ2-1, with 14 bases lining up with TRBD2. CDR3 size: 20 residues. After removal of 5 bases from V and 0 bases from J, the junction contained 12 bases not matched to a gene. Germline values: CDR1 LGHNT, CDR2 FRNRAP. CDR3 nucleotides: TGTGCTAGTGGTACGCCCGGGACTAGCGGGGGCCCTACCTCCTACAATGAGCAGTTCTTC. Translation gives CASGTPGTSGGPTSYNEQFF.

The chain links TRBV5-1 to TRBJ2-7; 9 bases fit TRBD1. The CDR3 is 15 residues long. Germline values: CDR1 SGHRS, CDR2 YFSETQ. V was clipped by 4 bases and J by 5 bases; unmatched bases: 10. Here the CDR3 reads CASSRGDRDRDEQYF. The CDR3 DNA follows: TGCGCCAGCAGCCGAGGGGACAGGGACCGCGACGAGCAGTACTTC.

J is TRBJ2-7 and V is TRBV5-1; possible D gene TRBD1, 6 bases. Germline assignment: CDR1 SGHRS and CDR2 YFSETQ. The V gene lost 2 bases and the J gene lost 1 base, with 7 bases spanning the gap. The CDR3 has 13 amino acids. For the CDR3, the DNA is TGCGCCAGCAGCTTTACAGGGTCCTACGAGCAGTACTTC. Translation gives CASSFTGSYEQYF. Looking up the rest from reference TRBV5-1 and TRBJ2-7 gives the full variable domain: KAGVTQTPRYLIKTRGQQVTLSCSPISGHRSVSWYQQTPGQGLQFLFEYFSETQRNKGNFPGRFSGRQFSNSRSEMNVSTLELGDSALYLCASSFTGSYEQYFGPGTRLTVT.

The chain's CDR3 is CASSYGQGGLREQYF. The CDR3 region has the DNA TGTGCCAGCAGTTACGGACAGGGTGGACTCCGCGAGCAGTACTTC. The rearrangement uses TRBV6-5 and TRBJ2-7; 8 bases line up with TRBD1. The CDR3 has 15 amino acids. CDR1 is MNHEY, CDR2 SVGAGI, per germline. V was clipped by 2 bases and J by 6 bases; unmatched bases: 9.

J is TRBJ2-3 and V is TRBV5-1, with 12 bases that match TRBD2. CDR1 and CDR2 from the germline V gene are SGHRS and YFSETQ. With 4 bases clipped from V and 2 bases from J, the junction kept 5 bases outside the gene matches. The CDR3 spans 16 residues. CDR3 loop: CASSPGTSGYTDTQYF. In nucleotides, the CDR3 is TGCGCCAGCAGCCCAGGGACTAGCGGGTACACAGATACGCAGTATTTT.